The present entry profiles one T cell receptor (beta chain) with its context. The target antigen is unknown. The record originates from a study of radiotherapy plus CTLA-4 blockade in lung cancer. Some clones are missing from TCRdb's copy, which holds only in-frame ones; the method was immunoSEQ multiplex PCR. This table holds tens of thousands of clones, roughly four fifths found once. Study-wide findings and caveats: There was expansion of tumor-derived TCR clones in blood after radiotherapy plus ipilimumab. The authors reported that early blood T cell clone dynamics, with interferon-beta, best predicted response.

The specimen comprised peripheral blood, sampled from a patient treated with radiotherapy plus ipilimumab. The receptor's source is a human donor with non-small cell lung cancer whose response to radiotherapy plus ipilimumab could not be evaluated. Some clones in this sample may be carry-over from other donors' samples.

CDR3 region: CASSYSGSLNYGYTF. For the CDR3, the DNA is TGTGCCAGCAGTTACTCGGGCAGCCTTAACTATGGCTACACCTTC. This chain connects TRBV6-5 to TRBJ1-2; unclear D gene. Germline V gives CDR1 MNHEY, CDR2 SVGAGI. CDR3 length: 15 amino acids. V dropped 0 bases and J dropped 1 base, with 9 bases sitting between them.